The 13 T cell receptor beta chains below all came from one sample that was sequenced in a study of blood T cell repertoires in COVID-19. Libraries were prepared by immunoSEQ multiplex PCR; TCRdb keeps only in-frame clonotypes and omits some of them. The table has approximately 380,000 clones, approximately 90% seen once. The sequenced material came from PBMCs or T cells enriched from blood (not recorded which). All receptors come from a woman aged 18 to 35 who had recovered from COVID-19.

The chain joins TRBV5-4 to TRBJ2-7; 7 positions match TRBD1. The CDR3 consists of 18 residues. Looked up from germline, CDR1 is SGHNT and CDR2 is YYREEE (reference sequence). With 3 bases clipped from V and 3 bases from J, the junction kept 18 bases outside the gene matches. The CDR3, as DNA: TGTGCCAGCAGCTCCAAGCCTGGACGGACAGGATCTAACTACGAGCAGTACTTC. Translated: CASSSKPGRTGSNYEQYF.

The chain is built from TRBV7-9 and TRBJ1-1; 9 bases line up with TRBD1. The CDR3 is 16 amino acids. Germline V gene sequence: CDR1 SEHNR, CDR2 FQNEAQ (reference sequence). Trimming at V came to 5 bases and at J to 5 bases, leaving 12 bases not matched to a gene. CDR3 region: CASSTTADRGGTEAFF. The CDR3 bases are TGTGCCAGCAGCACTACCGCGGACAGGGGAGGGACTGAAGCTTTCTTT.

V gene TRBV9 combines with J gene TRBJ1-2; 7 positions match TRBD1. This CDR3 is built from 17 residues. Trimming took 3 bases from V and 8 from J; bases not matched to a gene: 19. Germline loops: CDR1 SGDLS, CDR2 YYNGEE. The CDR3 loop is CASSALPPLTGKDGYTF. CDR3 DNA: TGTGCCAGCAGCGCTCTCCCCCCCCTGACAGGGAAAGACGGCTACACCTTC. The full variable domain, in which reference TRBV9 and TRBJ1-2 provide the parts outside the CDR3, is DSGVTQTPKHLITATGQRVTLRCSPRSGDLSVYWYQQSLDQGLQFLIQYYNGEERAKGNILERFSAQQFPDLHSELNLSSLELGDSALYFCASSALPPLTGKDGYTFGSGTRLTVV.

The J gene is TRBJ2-1, the V gene TRBV9; no clear D gene. This CDR3 comprises 15 residues. The V gene's germline CDR1 is SGDLS and CDR2 YYNGEE. The V gene lost 0 bases and the J gene lost 2 bases, with 9 bases spanning the gap. The CDR3 sequence is CASSVGGNAYNEQFF. The DNA for the CDR3 is TGTGCCAGCAGCGTAGGCGGAAACGCCTACAATGAGCAGTTCTTC.

This chain uses TRBV14 with TRBJ2-3; 7 bases are a match to TRBD2. The germline V gene encodes CDR1 SGHDN and CDR2 FVKESK. The CDR3 runs to 13 residues. V was clipped by 3 bases and J by 14 bases; unmatched bases: 11. In DNA form, the CDR3 reads TGTGCCAGCAGCCAGGCGCTAGCAGGGAGGGTGTATTTT. Amino acid sequence: CASSQALAGRVYF.

The chain is built from TRBV24-1 and TRBJ1-1; TRBD1 might be the D (6 bases). This CDR3 contains 15 residues. In germline, CDR1 is KGHDR, CDR2 SFDVKD. V lost 3 bases and J lost 0, with 10 bases in between. The CDR3 nucleotides read TGTGCCACCAGTGATCAGACAGGCATGAACACTGAAGCTTTCTTT. This encodes CATSDQTGMNTEAFF.

This chain connects TRBV6-1 to TRBJ2-1; TRBD1 matches at 9 bases. Losses at the gene ends were 4 bases for V and 6 bases for J; bases not matched to a gene: 13. This CDR3 comprises 17 residues. Germline V gives CDR1 MNHNS, CDR2 SASEGT. Here the CDR3 DNA reads TGTGCCAGCAGTGTAAGCCCCCCCCGGGACAGGGTCAATGAGCAGTTCTTC. It encodes CASSVSPPRDRVNEQFF.

The V gene is TRBV27, the J gene TRBJ2-3, with TRBD1 matching 10 bases. Per germline, CDR1 MNHEY and CDR2 SMNVEV (reference sequence). The V gene end was trimmed by 5 bases and the J gene end by 5 bases; junction bases not matched to a gene: 10. The CDR3 consists of 16 residues. The DNA of the CDR3 is TGTGCCAGCAGTCCAACCGGGACAGGGGTCGTAGATACGCAGTATTTT. Amino acid sequence: CASSPTGTGVVDTQYF.

V is TRBV3-1 (or the pseudogene TRBV3-2) and J is TRBJ2-3; 8 nucleotides match TRBD2. V shed 1 base, J shed 4 bases, and the junction held 7 bases outside the gene matches. The CDR3 spans 16 residues. Germline values: CDR1 LGHDT, CDR2 YNNKEL (reference sequence). CDR3 amino acids: CASSQGDLAGSDTQYF. CDR3 sequence (DNA): TGTGCCAGCAGCCAAGGGGACCTAGCGGGCTCAGATACGCAGTATTTT.

Written as DNA, the CDR3 is TGTGCCAGCAGCCAAGACGGCAGGGTAGCTGAAGCTTTCTTT. Protein product: CASSQDGRVAEAFF. J is TRBJ1-1 and V is TRBV14; possible D gene TRBD1, 5 bases. The CDR3 has 14 amino acids. CDR1 is SGHDN, CDR2 FVKESK, per germline. Trimming shortened V by 0 bases and J by 6 bases, and 11 bases separated the two germline ends.

The chain recombines TRBV5-5 with TRBJ1-5, with a possible D match to TRBD1 (5 bases). CDR1 SGHKS and CDR2 YYEKEE come from the germline V gene (reference sequence). Trimming removed 0 bases at V and 3 bases at J, with 7 bases between. The CDR3 is 14 residues long. CDR3 DNA: TGTGCCAGCAGCTTGGGACAGCTCAATCAGCCCCAGCATTTT. Translating gives CASSLGQLNQPQHF. Filled out from reference TRBV5-5 and TRBJ1-5, the complete variable domain reads DAGVTQSPTHLIKTRGQQVTLRCSPISGHKSVSWYQQVLGQGPQFIFQYYEKEERGRGNFPDRFSARQFPNYSSELNVNALLLGDSALYLCASSLGQLNQPQHFGDGTRLSIL.

The chain links TRBV9 to TRBJ1-4, with D maybe TRBD1 (6 bases). Germline V gene sequence: CDR1 SGDLS, CDR2 YYNGEE. V was cut by 1 base and J by 8 bases, with 15 bases left in between. The CDR3 spans 15 residues. CDR3 protein: CASSVSSGANEKLFF. The CDR3 DNA is TGTGCCAGCAGCGTATCTTCAGGGGCCAACGAAAAACTGTTTTTT.

The chain links TRBV28 to TRBJ2-7, with 8 nucleotides matching TRBD1. Germline V gene lookup returns CDR1 MDHEN and CDR2 SYDVKM. The CDR3 length is 13 residues. Losses at the gene ends were 6 bases for V and 2 bases for J; bases not matched to a gene: 3. CDR3 residues: CASSQQGAYEQYF. For the CDR3, the DNA is TGTGCCAGCAGCCAACAGGGGGCCTACGAGCAGTACTTC.